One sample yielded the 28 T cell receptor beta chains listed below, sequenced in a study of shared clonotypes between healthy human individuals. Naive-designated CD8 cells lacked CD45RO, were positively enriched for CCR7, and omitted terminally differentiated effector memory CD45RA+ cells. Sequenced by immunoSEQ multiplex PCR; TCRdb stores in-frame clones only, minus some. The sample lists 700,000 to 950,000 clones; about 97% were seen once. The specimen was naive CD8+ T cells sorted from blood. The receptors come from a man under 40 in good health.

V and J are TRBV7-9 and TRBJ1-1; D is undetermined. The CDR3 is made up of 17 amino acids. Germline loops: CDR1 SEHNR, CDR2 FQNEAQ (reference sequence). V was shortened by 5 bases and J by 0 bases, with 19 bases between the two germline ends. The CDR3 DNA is TGTGCCAGCAGCCCCCCAAGTCCGGCGCCACTGAACACTGAAGCTTTCTTT. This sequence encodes CASSPPSPAPLNTEAFF.

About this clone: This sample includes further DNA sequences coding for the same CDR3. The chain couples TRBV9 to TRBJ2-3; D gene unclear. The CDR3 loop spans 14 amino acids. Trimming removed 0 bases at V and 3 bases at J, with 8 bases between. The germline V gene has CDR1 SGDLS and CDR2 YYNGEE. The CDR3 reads CASSVDGDTDTQYF. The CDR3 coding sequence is TGTGCCAGCAGCGTAGATGGGGATACAGATACGCAGTATTTT.

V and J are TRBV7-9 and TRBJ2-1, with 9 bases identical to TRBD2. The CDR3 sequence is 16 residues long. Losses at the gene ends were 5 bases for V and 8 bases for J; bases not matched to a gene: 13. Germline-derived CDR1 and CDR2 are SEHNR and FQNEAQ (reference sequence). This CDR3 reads CASSLTVAGEGYEQFF. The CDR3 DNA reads TGTGCCAGCAGCCTTACCGTAGCGGGAGAAGGGTATGAGCAGTTCTTC.

CDR3 in DNA: TGCGCCAGCAGTGAGACTTTGGGGAGCTTTTGGGAGACCCAGTACTTC. Its protein product is CASSETLGSFWETQYF. The chain joins TRBV10-1 to TRBJ2-5; D might be TRBD2 (5 bases). V gave up 2 bases and J gave up 5 bases, with 18 bases separating them. From germline, CDR1 is WNHNN and CDR2 SYGVQD (reference sequence). The CDR3 extends over 16 amino acids.

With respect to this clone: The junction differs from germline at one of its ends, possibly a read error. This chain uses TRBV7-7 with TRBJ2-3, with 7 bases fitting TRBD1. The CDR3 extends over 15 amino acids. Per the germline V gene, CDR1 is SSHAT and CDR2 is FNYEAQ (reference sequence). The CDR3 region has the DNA TGTGCTAGCAGCTTAGATGGGACAGACACAGATACGCAGTATTTT. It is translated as CASSLDGTDTDTQYF.

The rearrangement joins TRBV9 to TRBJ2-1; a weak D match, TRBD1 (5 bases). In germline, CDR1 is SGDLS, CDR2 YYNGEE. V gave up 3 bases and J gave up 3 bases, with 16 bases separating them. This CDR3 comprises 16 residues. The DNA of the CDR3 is TGTGCCAGCAGCGCCCCGCCCACAGGAGACTACAATGAGCAGTTCTTC. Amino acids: CASSAPPTGDYNEQFF.

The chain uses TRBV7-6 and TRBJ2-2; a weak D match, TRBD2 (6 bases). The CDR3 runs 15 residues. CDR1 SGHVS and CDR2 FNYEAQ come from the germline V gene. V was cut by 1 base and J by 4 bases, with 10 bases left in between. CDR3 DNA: TGTGCCAGCAGCTTAGGGACTACCCCCACCGGGGAGCTGTTTTTT. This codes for CASSLGTTPTGELFF.

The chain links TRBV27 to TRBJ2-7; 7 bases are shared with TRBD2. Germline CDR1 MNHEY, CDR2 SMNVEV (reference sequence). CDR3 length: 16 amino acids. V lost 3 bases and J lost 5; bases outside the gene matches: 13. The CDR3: CASSLFPPWGGDEQYF. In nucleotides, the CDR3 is TGTGCCAGCAGTTTGTTCCCCCCCTGGGGAGGGGACGAGCAGTACTTC.

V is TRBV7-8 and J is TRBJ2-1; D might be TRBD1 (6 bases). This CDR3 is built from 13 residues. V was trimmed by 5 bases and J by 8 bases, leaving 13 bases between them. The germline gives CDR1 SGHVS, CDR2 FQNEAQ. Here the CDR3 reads CASSPGVGDEQFF. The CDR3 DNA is TGTGCCAGCAGCCCAGGGGTAGGCGATGAGCAGTTCTTC.

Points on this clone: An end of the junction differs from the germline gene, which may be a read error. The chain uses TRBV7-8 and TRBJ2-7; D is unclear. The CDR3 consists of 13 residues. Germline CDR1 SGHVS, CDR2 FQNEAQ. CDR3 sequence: CASSLELSHEQYF. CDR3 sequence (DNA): TGTGCCAGCAGCTTAGAGCTCTCCCACGAGCAGTACTTC. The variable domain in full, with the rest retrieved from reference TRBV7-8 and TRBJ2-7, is GAGVSQSPRYKVAKRGQDVALRCDPISGHVSLFWYQQALGQGPEFLTYFQNEAQLDKSGLPSDRFFAERPEGSVSTLKIQRTQQEDSAVYLCASSLELSHEQYFGPGTRLTVT.

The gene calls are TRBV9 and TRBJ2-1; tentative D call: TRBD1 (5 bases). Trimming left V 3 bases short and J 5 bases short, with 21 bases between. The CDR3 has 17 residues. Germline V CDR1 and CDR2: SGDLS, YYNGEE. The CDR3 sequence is CASSEPRGPSPDNEQFF. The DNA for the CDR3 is TGTGCCAGCAGCGAACCAAGGGGTCCCTCACCAGACAATGAGCAGTTCTTC. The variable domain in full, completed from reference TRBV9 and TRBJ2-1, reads DSGVTQTPKHLITATGQRVTLRCSPRSGDLSVYWYQQSLDQGLQFLIQYYNGEERAKGNILERFSAQQFPDLHSELNLSSLELGDSALYFCASSEPRGPSPDNEQFFGPGTRLTVL.

CDR3 DNA: TGCAGCGTTGTAGGAACACTCAGGGATACGCAGTATTTT. This encodes CSVVGTLRDTQYF. This chain links TRBV29-1 with TRBJ2-3; unclear D gene. CDR1 SQVTM and CDR2 ANQGSEA come from the germline V gene. The V end was cut by 4 bases, the J end by 6 bases, with 14 bases between. The CDR3 length is 13 residues.

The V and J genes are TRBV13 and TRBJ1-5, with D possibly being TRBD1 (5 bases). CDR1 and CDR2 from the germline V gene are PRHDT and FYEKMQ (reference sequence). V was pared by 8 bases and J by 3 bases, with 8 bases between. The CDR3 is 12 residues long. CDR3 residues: CASSGHNQPQHF. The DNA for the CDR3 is TGTGCCAGCTCGGGGCACAATCAGCCCCAGCATTTT.

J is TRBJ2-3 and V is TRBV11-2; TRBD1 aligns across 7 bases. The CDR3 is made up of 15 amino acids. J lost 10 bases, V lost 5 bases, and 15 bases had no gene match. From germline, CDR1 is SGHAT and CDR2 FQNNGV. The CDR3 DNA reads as TGTGCCAGCAGCGTAACAGGGGTTGGGCTCGTCTCGCAGTATTTT. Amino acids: CASSVTGVGLVSQYF.

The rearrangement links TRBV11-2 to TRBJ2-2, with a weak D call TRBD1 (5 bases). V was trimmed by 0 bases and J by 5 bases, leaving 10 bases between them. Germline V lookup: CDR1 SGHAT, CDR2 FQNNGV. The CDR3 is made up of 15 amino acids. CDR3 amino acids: CASSLDSGATGELFF. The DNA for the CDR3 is TGTGCCAGCAGCTTAGATAGTGGGGCAACCGGGGAGCTGTTTTTT.

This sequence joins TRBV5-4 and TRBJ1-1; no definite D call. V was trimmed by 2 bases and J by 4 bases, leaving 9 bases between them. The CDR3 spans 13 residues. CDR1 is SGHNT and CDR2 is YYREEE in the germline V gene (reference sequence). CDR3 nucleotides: TGTGCCAGCAGCTTTCCCGATCTCACTGAAGCTTTCTTT. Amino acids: CASSFPDLTEAFF.

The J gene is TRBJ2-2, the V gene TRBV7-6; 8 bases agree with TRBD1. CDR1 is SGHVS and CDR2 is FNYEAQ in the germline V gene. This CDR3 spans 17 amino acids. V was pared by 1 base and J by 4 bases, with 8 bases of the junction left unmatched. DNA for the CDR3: TGTGCCAGCAGCTTAGTCAGGGGGCAAGGTAGCACCGGGGAGCTGTTTTTT. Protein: CASSLVRGQGSTGELFF.

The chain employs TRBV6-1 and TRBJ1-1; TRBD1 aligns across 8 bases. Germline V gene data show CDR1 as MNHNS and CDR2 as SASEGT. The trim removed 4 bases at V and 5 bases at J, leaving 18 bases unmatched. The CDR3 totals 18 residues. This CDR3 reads CASSAYQGAKVGRTEAFF. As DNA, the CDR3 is TGTGCCAGCAGTGCTTACCAGGGGGCGAAGGTTGGTCGGACTGAAGCTTTCTTT.

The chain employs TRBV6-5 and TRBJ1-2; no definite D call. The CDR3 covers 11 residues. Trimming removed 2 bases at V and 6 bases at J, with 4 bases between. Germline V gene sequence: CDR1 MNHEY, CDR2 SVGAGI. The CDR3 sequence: CASSYGDGYTF. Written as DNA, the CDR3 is TGTGCCAGCAGTTACGGGGATGGCTACACCTTC.

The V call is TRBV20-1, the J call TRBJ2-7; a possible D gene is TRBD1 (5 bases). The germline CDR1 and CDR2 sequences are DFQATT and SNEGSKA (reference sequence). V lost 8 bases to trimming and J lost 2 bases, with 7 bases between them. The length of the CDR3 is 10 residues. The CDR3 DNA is TGCAGTTCGACAGCCTACGAGCAGTACTTC. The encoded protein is CSSTAYEQYF.

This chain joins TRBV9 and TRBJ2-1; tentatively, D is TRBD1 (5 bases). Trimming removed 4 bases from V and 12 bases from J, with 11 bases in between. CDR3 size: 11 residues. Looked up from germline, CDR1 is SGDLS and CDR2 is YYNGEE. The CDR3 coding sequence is TGTGCCAGCAGCCCAGGGTCGGGGCAGTTCTTC. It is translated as CASSPGSGQFF.

As DNA, the CDR3 is TGTGCCAGCAGTTTAGGGGGGGCGGTAAATCAGCCCCAGCATTTT. It encodes CASSLGGAVNQPQHF. The chain joins TRBV27 to TRBJ1-5; perhaps TRBD1 as D (6 bases). V was trimmed by 2 bases and J by 4 bases, leaving 12 bases between them. This CDR3 has 15 amino acids. The germline CDR1 and CDR2 sequences are MNHEY and SMNVEV (reference sequence).

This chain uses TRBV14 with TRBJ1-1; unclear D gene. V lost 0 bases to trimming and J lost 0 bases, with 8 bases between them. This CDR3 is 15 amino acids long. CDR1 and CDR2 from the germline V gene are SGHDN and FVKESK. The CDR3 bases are TGTGCCAGCAGCCAAGATCCGGGAATGAACACTGAAGCTTTCTTT. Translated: CASSQDPGMNTEAFF. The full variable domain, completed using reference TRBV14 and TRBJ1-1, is EAGVTQFPSHSVIEKGQTVTLRCDPISGHDNLYWYRRVMGKEIKFLLHFVKESKQDESGMPNNRFLAERTGGTYSTLKVQPAELEDSGVYFCASSQDPGMNTEAFFGQGTRLTVV.

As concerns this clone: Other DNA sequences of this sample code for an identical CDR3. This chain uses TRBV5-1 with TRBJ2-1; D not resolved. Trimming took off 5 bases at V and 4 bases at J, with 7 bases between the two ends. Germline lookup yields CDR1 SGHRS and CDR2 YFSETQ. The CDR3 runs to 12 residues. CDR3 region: CASSPEYNEQFF. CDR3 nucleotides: TGCGCCAGCAGTCCCGAATACAATGAGCAGTTCTTC.

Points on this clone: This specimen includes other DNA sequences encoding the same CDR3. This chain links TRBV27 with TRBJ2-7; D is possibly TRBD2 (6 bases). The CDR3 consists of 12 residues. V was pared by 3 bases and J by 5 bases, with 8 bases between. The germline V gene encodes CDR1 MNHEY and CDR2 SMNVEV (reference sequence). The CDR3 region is CASSFGGNEQYF. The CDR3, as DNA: TGTGCCAGCAGTTTCGGAGGGAACGAGCAGTACTTC.

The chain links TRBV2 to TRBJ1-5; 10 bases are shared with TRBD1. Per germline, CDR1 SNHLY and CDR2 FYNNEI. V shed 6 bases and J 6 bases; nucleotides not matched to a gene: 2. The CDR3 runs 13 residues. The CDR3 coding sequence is TGTGCCAGCAGCGGACAGGGGGGTCAGCCCCAGCATTTT. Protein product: CASSGQGGQPQHF.

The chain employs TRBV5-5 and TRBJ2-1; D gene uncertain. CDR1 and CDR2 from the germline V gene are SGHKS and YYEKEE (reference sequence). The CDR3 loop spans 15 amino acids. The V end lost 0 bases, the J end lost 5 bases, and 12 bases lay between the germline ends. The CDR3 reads CASSLEMGHNNEQFF. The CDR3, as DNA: TGTGCCAGCAGCTTGGAGATGGGCCACAACAATGAGCAGTTCTTC.

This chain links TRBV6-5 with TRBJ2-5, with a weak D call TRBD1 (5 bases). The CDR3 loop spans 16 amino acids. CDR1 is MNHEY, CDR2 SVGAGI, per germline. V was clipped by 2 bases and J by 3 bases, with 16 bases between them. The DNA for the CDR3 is TGTGCCAGCAGTTACGATGTGAACCAGGGTAAAGAGACCCAGTACTTC. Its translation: CASSYDVNQGKETQYF.